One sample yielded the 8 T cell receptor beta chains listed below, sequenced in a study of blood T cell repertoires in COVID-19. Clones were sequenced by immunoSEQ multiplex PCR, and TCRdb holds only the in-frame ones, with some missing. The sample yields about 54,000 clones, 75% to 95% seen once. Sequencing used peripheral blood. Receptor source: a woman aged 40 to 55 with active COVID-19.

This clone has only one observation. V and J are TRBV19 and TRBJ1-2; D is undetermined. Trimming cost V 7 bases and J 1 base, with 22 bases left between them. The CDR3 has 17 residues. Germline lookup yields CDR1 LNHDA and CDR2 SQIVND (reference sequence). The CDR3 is CASTPKRDLRVNYGYTF. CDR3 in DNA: TGTGCCAGTACCCCGAAACGGGATCTCCGGGTTAACTATGGCTACACCTTC.

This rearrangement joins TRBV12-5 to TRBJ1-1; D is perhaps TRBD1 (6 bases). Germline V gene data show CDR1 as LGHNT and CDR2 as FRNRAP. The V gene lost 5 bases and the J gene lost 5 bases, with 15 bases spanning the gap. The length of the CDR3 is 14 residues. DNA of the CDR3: TGTGCTAGTGGTGTGGGACAAAGGTATACTGAAGCTTTCTTT. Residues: CASGVGQRYTEAFF.

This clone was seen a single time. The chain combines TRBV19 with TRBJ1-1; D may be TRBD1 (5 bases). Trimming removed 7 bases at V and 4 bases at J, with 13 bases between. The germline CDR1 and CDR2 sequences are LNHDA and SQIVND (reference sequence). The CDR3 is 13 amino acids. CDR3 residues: CASTLPGGTEAFF. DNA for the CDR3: TGTGCCAGTACTCTCCCCGGGGGCACTGAAGCTTTCTTT.

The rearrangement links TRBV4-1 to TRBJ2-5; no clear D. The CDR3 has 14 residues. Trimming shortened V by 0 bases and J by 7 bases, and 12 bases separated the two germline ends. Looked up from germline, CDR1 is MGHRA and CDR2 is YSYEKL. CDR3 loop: CASSQDDWSGTQYF. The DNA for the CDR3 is TGCGCCAGCAGCCAAGATGACTGGTCGGGGACCCAGTACTTC.

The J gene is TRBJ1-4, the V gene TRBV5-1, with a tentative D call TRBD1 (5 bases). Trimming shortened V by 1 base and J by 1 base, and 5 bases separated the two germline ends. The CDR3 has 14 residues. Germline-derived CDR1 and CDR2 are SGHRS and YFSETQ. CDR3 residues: CASSLQGTNEKLFF. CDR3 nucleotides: TGCGCCAGCAGCTTGCAGGGAACTAATGAAAAACTGTTTTTT.

CDR3: CASSLGAGVGSYTF. The CDR3 DNA reads TGTGCCAGCAGCTTAGGGGCAGGGGTGGGAAGCTACACCTTC. J is TRBJ1-2 and V is TRBV7-2; possibly TRBD1 for D (6 bases). Germline CDR1 reads SGHTA; CDR2 reads FQGNSA. V lost 1 base and J lost 9, with 15 bases in between. This CDR3 spans 14 amino acids.

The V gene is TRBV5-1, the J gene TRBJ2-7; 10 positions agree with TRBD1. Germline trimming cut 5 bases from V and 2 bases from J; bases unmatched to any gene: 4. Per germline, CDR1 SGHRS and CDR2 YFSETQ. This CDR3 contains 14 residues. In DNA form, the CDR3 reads TGCGCCAGCAGACGGACAGGGGGAACCTACGAGCAGTACTTC. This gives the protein CASRRTGGTYEQYF.

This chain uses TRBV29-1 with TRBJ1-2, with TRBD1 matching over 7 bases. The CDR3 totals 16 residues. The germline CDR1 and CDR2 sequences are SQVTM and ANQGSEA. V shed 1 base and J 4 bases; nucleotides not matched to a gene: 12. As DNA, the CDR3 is TGCAGCGTTGAAGTGGTTACAGGGGCCGTCCGCTATGGCTACACCTTC. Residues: CSVEVVTGAVRYGYTF.